One sample yielded the 15 T cell receptor beta chains listed below, sequenced in a study of T cell responses to AZD1222 COVID-19 vaccine. Clones were read by immunoSEQ multiplex PCR, and TCRdb kept only the in-frame ones, dropping some. The sample holds around 160,000 clones; about 90% are singletons and the top ten take less than 1.3%. This sample comprised peripheral blood, obtained 28 days after the second AZD1222 dose. The receptors originated from an adult who received the AZD1222 COVID-19 vaccine.

The rearrangement joins TRBV5-1 to TRBJ2-3, with 9 bases matching TRBD2. CDR1 and CDR2 from the germline V gene are SGHRS and YFSETQ. The CDR3 consists of 15 residues. V trimming: 10 bases; J trimming: 4 bases; junction bases outside the gene matches: 13. The CDR3, as DNA: TGCGCCTCAACGATGGGCGGGGGGGCGTCAGATACGCAGTATTTT. It is translated as CASTMGGGASDTQYF.

The chain carries TRBV10-1 and TRBJ2-7; TRBD1 aligns across 8 bases. J gave up 2 bases and V 2 bases, and 8 bases lay outside the gene matches. The germline V gene has CDR1 WNHNN and CDR2 SYGVQD (reference sequence). The CDR3 spans 16 residues. The CDR3 here is CASSEARDRTTYEQYF. CDR3 nucleotides: TGCGCCAGCAGTGAGGCAAGGGACAGGACCACCTACGAGCAGTACTTC.

The chain combines TRBV21-1 with TRBJ2-1; the table names TRBD2, a call not compared with the DNA. TRBV21-1 is a listed pseudogene. CDR3 length equals 14 residues. CDR3 sequence reads: CASSTGTTYNEQFF. Written as DNA, the CDR3 is TGTGCCAGCAGCACTGGGACTACCTACAATGAGCAGTTCTTC.

The rearrangement uses TRBV19 and TRBJ1-1; D remains ambiguous. Looked up from germline, CDR1 is LNHDA and CDR2 is SQIVND (reference sequence). Trimming left V 1 base short and J 0 bases short, with 12 bases between. The CDR3 contains 16 residues. DNA of the CDR3: TGTGCCAGTAGTATAGGAGGAATCGTCATGAACACTGAAGCTTTCTTT. Amino acid sequence: CASSIGGIVMNTEAFF.

The chain employs TRBV2 and TRBJ1-2; 10 bases fit TRBD1. The CDR3 has 13 residues. V shed 6 bases, J shed 8 bases, and the junction held 6 bases outside the gene matches. CDR1 SNHLY and CDR2 FYNNEI come from the germline V gene. The DNA of the CDR3 is TGTGCCAGCAGAGGGGACAGGGGATGGGGCTACACCTTC. It codes for CASRGDRGWGYTF.

As regards this clone: Within the sample, other DNA sequences also encode this same CDR3. V is TRBV6-5 and J is TRBJ1-1, with 7 positions matching TRBD1. CDR1 is MNHEY, CDR2 SVGAGI, per germline. The CDR3 sequence is 13 residues long. Losses at the gene ends were 2 bases for V and 7 bases for J; bases not matched to a gene: 4. CDR3 bases: TGTGCCAGCAGTTACACTAACAGGGGTGAAGCTTTCTTT. This translates into CASSYTNRGEAFF.

This clone has a count of ten or more. The V call is TRBV2, the J call TRBJ2-7; 11 bases are shared with TRBD2. J gave up 2 bases and V 3 bases, and 3 bases lay outside the gene matches. CDR1 and CDR2 (germline): SNHLY, FYNNEI. The CDR3 sequence is 15 residues long. CDR3 sequence (DNA): TGTGCCAGCAGTGATGCTAGCGGGGGGCCCTACGAGCAGTACTTC. Residues: CASSDASGGPYEQYF.

V and J are TRBV6-6 and TRBJ1-2; D is perhaps TRBD1 (5 bases). Per the germline V gene, CDR1 is MNHNY and CDR2 is SVGAGI (reference sequence). The V end was cut by 0 bases, the J end by 8 bases, with 10 bases between. The CDR3 loop spans 13 amino acids. The CDR3 bases are TGTGCCAGCAGTTACTCTAGGGACGGCGGCTACACCTTC. It yields the protein CASSYSRDGGYTF.

Worth noting for this clone: Other DNA sequences in the sample encode the same CDR3. The chain couples TRBV7-9 to TRBJ1-2; a possible D gene is TRBD1 (6 bases). Germline V gives CDR1 SEHNR, CDR2 FQNEAQ (reference sequence). The V end lost 1 base, the J end lost 0 bases, and 9 bases lay between the germline ends. The CDR3 covers 15 residues. CDR3 sequence: CASSLGTAANYGYTF. CDR3 in DNA: TGTGCCAGCAGCTTAGGGACAGCCGCTAACTATGGCTACACCTTC.

V and J are TRBV7-9 and TRBJ2-1; tentatively, D is TRBD1 or TRBD2 (6 bases each). The length of the CDR3 is 16 residues. The V end was cut by 0 bases, the J end by 4 bases, with 13 bases between. Per germline, CDR1 SEHNR and CDR2 FQNEAQ (reference sequence). The CDR3 region has the DNA TGTGCCAGCAGCTTAGCGGGGGGCGAAGGGTACAATGAGCAGTTCTTC. It encodes CASSLAGGEGYNEQFF.

The chain joins TRBV2 to TRBJ2-3; 8 bases are shared with TRBD2. The J segment lost 5 bases and the V segment lost 4 bases, leaving 8 bases of the junction unmatched. Germline loops: CDR1 SNHLY, CDR2 FYNNEI. The CDR3 spans 15 residues. This CDR3 reads CASSAGGLVVDTQYF. The CDR3 region has the DNA TGTGCCAGCAGTGCGGGGGGACTAGTCGTAGATACGCAGTATTTT.

This clone was detected once. This chain links TRBV9 with TRBJ1-1; no reliable D call. This CDR3 contains 14 residues. Deletions cut 4 bases from V and 0 bases from J, with 10 bases between. In germline, CDR1 is SGDLS, CDR2 YYNGEE. This CDR3 is CASSPRPLNTEAFF. The CDR3 DNA is TGTGCCAGCAGCCCGAGACCGCTGAACACTGAAGCTTTCTTT.

V is TRBV2 and J is TRBJ2-5; D perhaps matches TRBD1 (6 bases). CDR1 and CDR2 (germline): SNHLY, FYNNEI. This CDR3 has 19 amino acids. V was pared by 6 bases and J by 0 bases, with 26 bases between. The CDR3 spells CASSYSSGGPQENQETQYF. The CDR3 region has the DNA TGTGCCAGCAGCTACTCATCTGGGGGCCCGCAAGAAAACCAAGAGACCCAGTACTTC.

The chain has TRBV12-5 and TRBJ1-4; D uncertain. Germline CDR1 and CDR2: LGHNT and FRNRAP. Trimming took off 2 bases at V and 5 bases at J, with 12 bases between the two ends. This CDR3 is built from 15 residues. The CDR3 DNA reads as TGTGCTAGTGGTTTGCGGGTGGACGGAAATGAAAAACTGTTTTTT. The encoded protein is CASGLRVDGNEKLFF.

The chain has TRBV9 and TRBJ2-1; D may match TRBD1 or TRBD2 (5 bases each). V dropped 1 base and J dropped 0 bases, with 14 bases sitting between them. The CDR3 is 17 amino acids. Germline V gene lookup returns CDR1 SGDLS and CDR2 YYNGEE. DNA for the CDR3: TGTGCCAGCAGCGTATCCAGGTCTGGGGGCTCCTACAATGAGCAGTTCTTC. Amino acid sequence: CASSVSRSGGSYNEQFF.